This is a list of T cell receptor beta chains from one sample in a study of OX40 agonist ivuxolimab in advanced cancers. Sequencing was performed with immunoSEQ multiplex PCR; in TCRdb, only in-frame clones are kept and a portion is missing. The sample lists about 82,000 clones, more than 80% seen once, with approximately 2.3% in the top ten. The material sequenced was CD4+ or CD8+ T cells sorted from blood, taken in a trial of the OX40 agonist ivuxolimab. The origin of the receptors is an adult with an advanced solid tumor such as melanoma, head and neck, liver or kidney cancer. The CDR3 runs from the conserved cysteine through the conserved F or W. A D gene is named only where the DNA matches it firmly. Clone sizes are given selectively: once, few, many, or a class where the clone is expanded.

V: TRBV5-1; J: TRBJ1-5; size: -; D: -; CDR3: CASSLGPRSDQPQHF; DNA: TGCGCCAGCAGCTTGGGTCCACGAAGTGATCAGCCCCAGCATTTT
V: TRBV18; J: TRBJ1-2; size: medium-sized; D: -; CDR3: CASAPGMGGYTF; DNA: TGTGCCAGCGCCCCGGGTATGGGCGGCTACACCTTC
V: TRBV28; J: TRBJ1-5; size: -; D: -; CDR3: CASRPQGGDQPQHF; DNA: TGTGCCAGCAGGCCACAGGGAGGCGATCAGCCCCAGCATTTT
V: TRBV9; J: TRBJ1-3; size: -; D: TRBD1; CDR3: CASSERGTGTFGNTIYF; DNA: TGTGCCAGCAGCGAGCGCGGGACAGGGACCTTTGGAAACACCATATATTTT
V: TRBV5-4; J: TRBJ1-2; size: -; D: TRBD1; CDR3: CASSLDGRQGAVIESGYTF; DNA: TGTGCCAGCAGCTTGGACGGAAGACAGGGGGCTGTGATAGAAAGTGGCTACACCTTC
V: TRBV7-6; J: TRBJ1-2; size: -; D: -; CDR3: CASSYTGLNGYTF; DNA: TGTGCCAGCAGCTACACAGGGCTAAATGGCTACACCTTC
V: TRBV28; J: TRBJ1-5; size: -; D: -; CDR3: CASSSSDQPQHF; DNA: TGTGCCAGCAGTTCCTCCGATCAGCCCCAGCATTTT
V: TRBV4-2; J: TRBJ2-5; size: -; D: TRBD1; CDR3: CASSPRTGGETQYF; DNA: TGTGCCAGCAGCCCCCGGACAGGGGGGGAGACCCAGTACTTC
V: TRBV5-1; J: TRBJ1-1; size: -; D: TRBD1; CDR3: CASSEQGALTEAFF; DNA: TGCGCCAGCAGCGAACAGGGGGCTTTGACTGAAGCTTTCTTT
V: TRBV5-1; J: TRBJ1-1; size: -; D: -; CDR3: CASKTEVRNTEAFF; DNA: TGCGCCAGCAAAACAGAGGTAAGGAACACTGAAGCTTTCTTT
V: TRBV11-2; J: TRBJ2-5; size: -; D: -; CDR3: CASSPPGVKIGTQYF; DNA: TGTGCCAGCAGCCCGCCCGGGGTCAAAATAGGGACCCAGTACTTC
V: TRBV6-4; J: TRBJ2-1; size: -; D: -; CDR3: CASSDSQGGHEQFF; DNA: TGTGCCAGCAGTGACTCGCAGGGGGGGCATGAGCAGTTCTTC
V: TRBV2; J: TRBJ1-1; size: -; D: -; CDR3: CASTLAPGVWAFF; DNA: TGTGCCAGCACCTTGGCGCCAGGGGTTTGGGCTTTCTTT
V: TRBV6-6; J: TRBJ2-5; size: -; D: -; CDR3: CASSRTGGETQYF; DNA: TGTGCCAGCAGCAGGACTGGGGGGGAGACCCAGTACTTC
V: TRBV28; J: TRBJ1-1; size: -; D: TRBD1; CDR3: CASSSARAGGRDRAFF; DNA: TGTGCCAGCAGTTCCGCCCGGGCAGGGGGTAGGGACAGGGCTTTCTTT
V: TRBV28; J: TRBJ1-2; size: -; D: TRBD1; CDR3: CASSLYRGGYTF; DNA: TGTGCCAGCAGTTTATACAGGGGTGGCTACACCTTC
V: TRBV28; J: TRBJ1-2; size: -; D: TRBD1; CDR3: CASSTKGQGDGYTF; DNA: TGTGCCAGCAGTACAAAAGGACAGGGCGATGGCTACACCTTC
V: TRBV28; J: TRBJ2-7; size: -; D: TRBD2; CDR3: CASSPRTSGVDEQYF; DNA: TGTGCCAGCAGCCCCCGGACTAGCGGGGTGGACGAGCAGTACTTC
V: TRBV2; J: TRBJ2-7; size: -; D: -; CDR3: CASSGVGRGYSYEQYF; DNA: TGTGCCAGCAGTGGGGTTGGCAGGGGATACTCCTACGAGCAGTACTTC
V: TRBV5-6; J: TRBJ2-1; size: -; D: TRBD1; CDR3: CASGPGTGVINEQFF; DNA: TGTGCCAGCGGACCCGGGACAGGGGTGATTAATGAGCAGTTCTTC
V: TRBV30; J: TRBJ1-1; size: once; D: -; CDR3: CAWTAQPNMNTEAFF; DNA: TGTGCCTGGACCGCCCAACCGAACATGAACACTGAAGCTTTCTTT
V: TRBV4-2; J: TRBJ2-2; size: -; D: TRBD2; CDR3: CASSQGGTNTGELFF; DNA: TGTGCCAGCAGCCAGGGAGGGACGAACACCGGGGAGCTGTTTTTT
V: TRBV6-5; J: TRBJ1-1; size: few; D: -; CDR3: CASRTYTEAFF; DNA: TGTGCCAGCAGGACGTACACTGAAGCTTTCTTT
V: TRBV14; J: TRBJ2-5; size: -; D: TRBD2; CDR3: CASSRGGWETQYF; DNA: TGTGCCAGCAGCCGCGGGGGTTGGGAGACCCAGTACTTC
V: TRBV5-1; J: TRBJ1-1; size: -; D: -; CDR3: CASSGQSAGDTRNTEAFF; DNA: TGCGCCAGCAGTGGGCAGTCGGCCGGAGACACGAGGAACACTGAAGCTTTCTTT
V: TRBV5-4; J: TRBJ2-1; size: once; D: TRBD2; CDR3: CASSGPAGGSYNEQFF; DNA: TGTGCCAGCAGCGGCCCAGCGGGGGGCTCCTACAATGAGCAGTTCTTC
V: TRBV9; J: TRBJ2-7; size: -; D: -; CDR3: CASSEEDSGIYEQYF; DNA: TGTGCCAGCAGCGAGGAGGACAGTGGAATTTACGAGCAGTACTTC
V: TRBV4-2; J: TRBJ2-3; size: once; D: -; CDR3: CASSQGLAPLGTDTQYF; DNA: TGTGCCAGCAGCCAAGGGCTAGCGCCCCTCGGCACAGATACGCAGTATTTT
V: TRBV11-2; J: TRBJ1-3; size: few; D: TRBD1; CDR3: CASSGFRGTLGNTIYF; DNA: TGTGCCAGCAGCGGCTTCAGGGGGACTCTGGGCAACACCATATATTTT
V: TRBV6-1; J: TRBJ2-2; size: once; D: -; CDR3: CASSEVRGNTGELFF; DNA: TGTGCCAGCAGTGAAGTGAGGGGGAACACCGGGGAGCTGTTTTTT
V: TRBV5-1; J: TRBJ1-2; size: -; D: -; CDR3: CASSLAFAGTNNNYGYTF; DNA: TGCGCCAGCAGCTTGGCCTTCGCCGGGACAAATAATAACTATGGCTACACCTTC
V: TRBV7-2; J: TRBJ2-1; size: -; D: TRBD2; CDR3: CASSYFRPSGGNNEQFF; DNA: TGTGCCAGCAGCTACTTCAGACCTAGCGGGGGGAACAATGAGCAGTTCTTC
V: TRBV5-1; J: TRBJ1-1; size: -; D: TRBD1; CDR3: CASSLAGGPTEAFF; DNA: TGCGCCAGCAGCTTGGCAGGGGGACCCACTGAAGCTTTCTTT
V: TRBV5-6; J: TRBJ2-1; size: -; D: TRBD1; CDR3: CASSPGQGVHNEQFF; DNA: TGTGCCAGCAGCCCGGGACAGGGAGTCCACAATGAGCAGTTCTTC
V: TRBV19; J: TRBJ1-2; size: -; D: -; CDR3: CASTPGYGYTF; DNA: TGTGCCAGTACCCCAGGCTATGGCTACACCTTC
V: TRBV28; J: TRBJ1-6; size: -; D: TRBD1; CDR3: CAGRQGANSPLHF; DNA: TGTGCCGGGAGACAGGGTGCGAATTCACCCCTCCACTTT
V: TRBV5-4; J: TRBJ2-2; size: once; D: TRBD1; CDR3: CATLRTGNTGELFF; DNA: TGTGCCACCCTCCGGACAGGGAACACCGGGGAGCTGTTTTTT
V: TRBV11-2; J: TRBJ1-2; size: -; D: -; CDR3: CASSLPLVGRDSGYTF; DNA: TGTGCCAGCAGCTTACCACTGGTTGGCAGGGATTCTGGCTACACCTTC
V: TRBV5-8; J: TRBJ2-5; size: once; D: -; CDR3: CASSPRGAAHGQETQYF; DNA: TGTGCCAGCAGCCCTCGGGGGGCAGCTCATGGCCAAGAGACCCAGTACTTC
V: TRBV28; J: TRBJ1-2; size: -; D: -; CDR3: CASSLGGAPPYGYTF; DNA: TGTGCCAGCAGCCTCGGGGGGGCTCCCCCCTATGGCTACACCTTC
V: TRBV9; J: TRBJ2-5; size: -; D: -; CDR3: CASSVERGLGTQYF; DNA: TGTGCCAGCAGCGTAGAGAGAGGATTGGGGACCCAGTACTTC
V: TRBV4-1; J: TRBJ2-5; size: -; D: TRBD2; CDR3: CASSPGLADQETQYF; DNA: TGCGCCAGCAGCCCGGGACTAGCGGACCAAGAGACCCAGTACTTC
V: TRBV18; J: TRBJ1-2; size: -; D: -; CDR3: CASSLDSYNYGYTF; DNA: TGTGCCAGCTCACTTGACAGCTATAACTATGGCTACACCTTC
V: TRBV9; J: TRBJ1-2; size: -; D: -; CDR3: CASSRDRYTGYTF; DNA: TGTGCCAGCAGCCGAGACAGGTATACTGGCTACACCTTC
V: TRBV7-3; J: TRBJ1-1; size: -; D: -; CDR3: CASSPRAGNTEAFF; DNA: TGTGCCAGCAGCCCCCGGGCCGGGAACACTGAAGCTTTCTTT
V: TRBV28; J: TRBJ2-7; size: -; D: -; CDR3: CATRRRAHEQYF; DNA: TGTGCCACCAGGCGGAGGGCCCACGAGCAGTACTTC
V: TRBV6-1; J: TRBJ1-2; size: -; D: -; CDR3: CATFPGLRDYGYTF; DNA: TGTGCCACCTTCCCGGGATTACGAGACTATGGCTACACCTTC
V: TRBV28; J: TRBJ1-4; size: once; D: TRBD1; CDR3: CASTTGQGEPNEKLFF; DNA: TGTGCCAGCACCACCGGACAGGGCGAACCTAATGAAAAACTGTTTTTT
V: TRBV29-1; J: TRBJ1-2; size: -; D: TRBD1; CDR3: CSVARGHDGYTF; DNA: TGCAGCGTTGCCAGGGGGCACGATGGCTACACCTTC
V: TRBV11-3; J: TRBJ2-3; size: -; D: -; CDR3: CASSFAAGVSDTQYF; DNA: TGTGCCAGCAGCTTTGCGGCAGGGGTATCAGATACGCAGTATTTT
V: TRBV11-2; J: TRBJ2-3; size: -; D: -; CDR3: CASSLDSIRTDTQYF; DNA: TGTGCCAGCAGCTTAGACTCCATACGCACAGATACGCAGTATTTT
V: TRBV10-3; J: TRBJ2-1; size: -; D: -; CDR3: CAVSGGIYNEQFF; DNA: TGTGCCGTCTCAGGGGGGATCTACAATGAGCAGTTCTTC
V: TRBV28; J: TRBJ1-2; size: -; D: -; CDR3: CASSFAGYTF; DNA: TGTGCCAGCAGTTTTGCTGGCTACACCTTC
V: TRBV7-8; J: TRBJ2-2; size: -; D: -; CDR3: CASSLGRPTGELFF; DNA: TGTGCCAGCAGCTTAGGCAGACCCACCGGGGAGCTGTTTTTT
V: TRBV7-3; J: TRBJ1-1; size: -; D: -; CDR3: CASSSQGGTEAFF; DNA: TGTGCCAGCAGCTCCCAAGGTGGCACTGAAGCTTTCTTT
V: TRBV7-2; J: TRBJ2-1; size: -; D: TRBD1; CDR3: CASSLEDATGDEQFF; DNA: TGTGCCAGCAGCTTAGAGGATGCGACAGGGGACGAGCAGTTCTTC
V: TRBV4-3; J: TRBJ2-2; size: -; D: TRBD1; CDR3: CASSQWAGTANTGELFF; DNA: TGCGCCAGCAGCCAATGGGCCGGGACAGCGAACACCGGGGAGCTGTTTTTT
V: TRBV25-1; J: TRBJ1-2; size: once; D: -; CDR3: CASSEWEESVGGYTF; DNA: TGTGCCAGCAGTGAATGGGAGGAGTCGGTTGGTGGCTACACCTTC
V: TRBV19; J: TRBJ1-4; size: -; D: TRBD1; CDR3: CASSTTGGDLEKLFF; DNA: TGTGCCAGTAGTACTACAGGGGGAGACCTCGAAAAACTGTTTTTT
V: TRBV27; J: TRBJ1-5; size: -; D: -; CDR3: CASSLSWAFTGNQPQHF; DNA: TGTGCCAGCAGTTTATCGTGGGCTTTTACAGGCAATCAGCCCCAGCATTTT